This record looks at one T cell receptor (beta chain) sequence and its context. Deletions cut 7 bases from V and 2 bases from J, with 14 bases between. CDR3 size: 14 residues. Germline CDR1 reads SGHTA; CDR2 reads FQGNSA. This sample is part of a study of beta chain features in type 1 diabetes. Every isolated RNA sample was fully reverse transcribed, so sequencing captured expressed TCRB transcripts. TCRdb's table, derived via immunoSEQ multiplex PCR, lists solely in-frame clones and lacks some. The sample holds a few hundred thousand clones; roughly 9.6% are singletons and the top ten take more than 0.015%.

The sample was naive CD4+ T cells from blood. The source of this sequence is a young woman in good health. The chain is built from TRBV7-2 and TRBJ2-5, with D possibly TRBD1 on 6 matching bases. CDR3 coding DNA: TGTGCCAGCACCCGCAGGGGCCTACAAGAGACCCAGTACTTC. It yields the protein CASTRRGLQETQYF.